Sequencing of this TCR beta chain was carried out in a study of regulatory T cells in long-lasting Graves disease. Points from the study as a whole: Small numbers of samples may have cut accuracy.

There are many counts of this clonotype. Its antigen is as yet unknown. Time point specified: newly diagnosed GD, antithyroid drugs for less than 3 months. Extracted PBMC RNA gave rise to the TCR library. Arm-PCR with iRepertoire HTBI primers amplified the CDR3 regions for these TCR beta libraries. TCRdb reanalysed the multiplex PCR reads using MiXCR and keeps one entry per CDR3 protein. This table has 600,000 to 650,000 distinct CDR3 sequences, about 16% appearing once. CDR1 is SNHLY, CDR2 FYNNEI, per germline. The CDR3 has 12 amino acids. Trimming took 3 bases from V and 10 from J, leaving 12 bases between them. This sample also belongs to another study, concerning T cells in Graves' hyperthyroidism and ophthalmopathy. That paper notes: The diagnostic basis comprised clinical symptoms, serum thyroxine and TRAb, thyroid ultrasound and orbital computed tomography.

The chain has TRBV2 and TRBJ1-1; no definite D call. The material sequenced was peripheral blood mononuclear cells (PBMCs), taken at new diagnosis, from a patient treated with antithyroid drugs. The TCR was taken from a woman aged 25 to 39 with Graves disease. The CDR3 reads CASSDQYGGAFF. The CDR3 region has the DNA TGTGCCAGCAGTGATCAATACGGCGGAGCTTTCTTT.